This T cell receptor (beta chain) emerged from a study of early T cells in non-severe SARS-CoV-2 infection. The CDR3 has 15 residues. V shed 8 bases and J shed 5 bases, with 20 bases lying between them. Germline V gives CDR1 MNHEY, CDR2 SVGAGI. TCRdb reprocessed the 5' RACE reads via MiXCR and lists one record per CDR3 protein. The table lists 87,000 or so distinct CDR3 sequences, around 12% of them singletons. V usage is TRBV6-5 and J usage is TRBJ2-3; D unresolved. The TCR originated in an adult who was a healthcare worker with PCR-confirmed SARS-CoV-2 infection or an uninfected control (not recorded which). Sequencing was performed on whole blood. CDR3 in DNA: TGTGCCAGCTGGAAACACGGTGCCCCCTTAGATACGCAGTATTTT. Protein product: CASWKHGAPLDTQYF.